This T cell receptor (beta chain) stems from a study of blood T cell repertoires in COVID-19. Looking at the study overall: Samples taken during acute and convalescent COVID-19 were collected in the United States, Italy and Spain. Nucleic acid was either cDNA or gDNA, and it came from T cells, B-cell-depleted T cells, or PBMCs.

This clone has just a few counts. With 5 bases clipped from V and 1 base from J, the junction kept 6 bases outside the gene matches. This CDR3 region has 15 residues. Germline CDR1 SGHDT, CDR2 YYEEEE. Authors' methods: Quantification of nucleated cells was approximated via reference gene primer amplification. Measured with immunoSEQ multiplex PCR; TCRdb has only the in-frame clones, and not every one. V and J calls and clone size are as listed in that table; D and trimming were resolved from the DNA. The sample carries 100,000 to 130,000 clones, 65% to 80% recorded once. The origin of this receptor is a man aged 70-80 years with acute or convalescent COVID-19. The chain employs TRBV5-6 and TRBJ1-1; 9 bases match TRBD1. Specimen: peripheral blood. DNA of the CDR3: TGTGCCAGCAGGGACAGGGGTCCGTCGAACACTGAAGCTTTCTTT. It codes for CASRDRGPSNTEAFF.